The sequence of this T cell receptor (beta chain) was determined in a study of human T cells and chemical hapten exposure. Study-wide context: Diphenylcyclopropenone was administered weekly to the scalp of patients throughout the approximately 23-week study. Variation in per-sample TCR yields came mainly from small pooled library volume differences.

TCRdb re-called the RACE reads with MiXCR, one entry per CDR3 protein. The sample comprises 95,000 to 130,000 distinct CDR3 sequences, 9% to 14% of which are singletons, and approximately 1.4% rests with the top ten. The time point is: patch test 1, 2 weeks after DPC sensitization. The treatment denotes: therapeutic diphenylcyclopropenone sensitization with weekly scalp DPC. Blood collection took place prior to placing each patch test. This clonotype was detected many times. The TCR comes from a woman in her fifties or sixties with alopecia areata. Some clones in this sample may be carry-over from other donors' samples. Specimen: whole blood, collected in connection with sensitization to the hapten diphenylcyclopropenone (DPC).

CDR3 sequence reads: CASRQGRLNTEAFF. The CDR3 nucleotides read TGTGCCAGCAGGCAGGGACGCTTGAACACTGAAGCTTTCTTT. The chain combines TRBV6-2 or TRBV6-3 with TRBJ1-1; possible D gene TRBD1, 5 bases. Germline-derived CDR1 and CDR2 are MNHEY and SVGEGT. V lost 6 bases to trimming and J lost 0 bases, with 11 bases between them. The CDR3 loop spans 14 amino acids.